This TCR beta chain was obtained from a study of blood T cell repertoires in COVID-19. Overall study: Spain, Italy and the United States supplied samples that represented acute and convalescent COVID-19. The cDNA or gDNA used as material had been derived from T cells, B-cell-depleted T cells, or PBMCs.

Per the original methods: Nucleated cell number was recorded as an estimate derived from reference gene primer amplification. Assay used: immunoSEQ multiplex PCR; TCRdb lists only in-frame clones, some missing. For V, J and clone size, that table is used; D and trimming come from the DNA. The data show 270,000 or so clones, with 86% seen just once and around 8.8% held by the top ten. Specimen: peripheral blood. The source is a man aged 35-49 years with active or convalescent COVID-19.

The CDR3 DNA reads TGTGCCAGCAGTTTAGTGGACAGGGGGCACGAGCAGTACTTC. Encoded protein: CASSLVDRGHEQYF. The chain has TRBV28 and TRBJ2-7; the match to TRBD1 covers 11 bases. This CDR3 is 14 amino acids long. From germline, CDR1 is MDHEN and CDR2 SYDVKM. V was pared by 2 bases and J by 5 bases, with 2 bases of the junction left unmatched.